Reported below is one T cell receptor (beta chain). Its antigen is unknown. Per the germline V gene, CDR1 is ENHRY and CDR2 is SYGVKD. The CDR3 has 14 amino acids. Trimming stripped 6 bases from V and 0 bases from J, with 10 bases between. Donors consisted of healthy bone marrow donors. This entry comes from a study of cytomegalovirus exposure and HLA in healthy donors. PCR involved 60 Vbeta and 13 Jbeta primers. Clones were read by immunoSEQ multiplex PCR, and TCRdb kept only the in-frame ones, dropping some. The specimen's table records some 120,000 clones. General study findings and limits: The only immune exposure information that was available was CMV serostatus. For presence/absence analyses, sequencing depth was assumed to be roughly uniform across donors.

The sample comprised PBMCs. The source of this sequence is a man aged 18 to 35 in good health and CMV-seronegative. The chain joins TRBV10-3 to TRBJ2-3; tentative D call: TRBD2 (5 bases). The CDR3 here is CAIRHSVSTDTQYF. The CDR3 coding sequence is TGTGCCATCAGGCATAGCGTCAGCACAGATACGCAGTATTTT.